One and the same sample provided the 8 T cell receptor beta chains below, sequenced in a study of blood T cell repertoires in COVID-19. Data came from immunoSEQ multiplex PCR; TCRdb stores just in-frame clones and leaves some out. The sample has roughly 200,000 clones; about 86% are singletons. Source material: peripheral blood. These receptors were taken from a man aged 50 to 60 with active or convalescent COVID-19.

The V gene is TRBV27, the J gene TRBJ1-2; D not certain. The CDR3 runs to 13 residues. Germline V lookup: CDR1 MNHEY, CDR2 SMNVEV (reference sequence). V was cut by 0 bases and J by 1 base, with 3 bases left in between. Written as DNA, the CDR3 is TGTGCCAGCAGTTTATCCGTTAACTATGGCTACACCTTC. Translation gives CASSLSVNYGYTF.

The rearrangement links TRBV6-6 to TRBJ1-5; TRBD1 might be the D (6 bases). Germline V gene lookup returns CDR1 MNHNY and CDR2 SVGAGI (reference sequence). The germline V and J ends were trimmed by 5 bases and 4 bases, with 21 bases remaining between them. This CDR3 spans 17 amino acids. The CDR3 reads CASSPSLSRGINQPQHF. The DNA of the CDR3 is TGTGCCAGCAGTCCGTCACTCTCCAGGGGTATTAATCAGCCCCAGCATTTT.

V gene TRBV6-1 combines with J gene TRBJ2-1; 7 bases agree with TRBD2. Germline V gene data show CDR1 as MNHNS and CDR2 as SASEGT. V shed 2 bases, J shed 0 bases, and the junction held 7 bases outside the gene matches. The CDR3 length is 17 residues. CDR3 sequence (DNA): TGTGCCAGCAGTGAAACTCCGCGGGGGAGCTCCTACAATGAGCAGTTCTTC. Encoded protein: CASSETPRGSSYNEQFF.

This clone showed up just once. The V and J genes are TRBV28 and TRBJ2-7, with 8 bases matching TRBD1. CDR1 and CDR2 from the germline V gene are MDHEN and SYDVKM. After removal of 2 bases from V and 7 bases from J, the junction contained 7 bases not matched to a gene. The CDR3 spans 14 residues. CDR3 coding DNA: TGTGCCAGCAGTTTAGGACAGGGTGTAGGGGAGCAGTACTTC. Its translation is CASSLGQGVGEQYF.

This chain uses TRBV27 with TRBJ1-5; 7 nucleotides agree with TRBD1. This CDR3 spans 15 amino acids. The germline gives CDR1 MNHEY, CDR2 SMNVEV (reference sequence). With V trimmed by 2 bases and J by 5 bases, 6 bases remained unmatched. Here the CDR3 reads CASSLLPRGDQPQHF. CDR3 sequence (DNA): TGTGCCAGCAGTTTACTACCCAGGGGGGATCAGCCCCAGCATTTT.

The chain uses TRBV28 and TRBJ1-5; no clear D gene. Germline CDR1 and CDR2: MDHEN and SYDVKM. V gave up 4 bases and J gave up 6 bases, with 19 bases separating them. This CDR3 contains 16 residues. CDR3 region: CASSSPERGPGQPQHF. The CDR3 DNA is TGTGCCAGCAGTTCCCCGGAGCGAGGGCCCGGTCAGCCCCAGCATTTT.

V is TRBV28 and J is TRBJ2-7, with 8 bases that match TRBD1. Germline values: CDR1 MDHEN, CDR2 SYDVKM. V was pared by 3 bases and J by 7 bases, with 5 bases of the junction left unmatched. The CDR3 covers 13 residues. The CDR3, as DNA: TGTGCCAGCAGTTTCGGGACAGGATTAGAGCAGTACTTC. It yields the protein CASSFGTGLEQYF.

This rearrangement joins TRBV3-1 (or the pseudogene TRBV3-2) to TRBJ1-3; D is ambiguous. V shed 3 bases and J shed 4 bases, with 16 bases lying between them. The CDR3 runs 16 residues. Germline V CDR1 and CDR2: LGHDT, YNNKEL (reference sequence). CDR3: CASSQDPSTGGNTIYF. The DNA for the CDR3 is TGTGCCAGCAGCCAGGATCCCTCTACGGGGGGAAACACCATATATTTT.